These 18 T cell receptor beta chains originate from one sample sequenced in a study of OX40 agonist ivuxolimab in advanced cancers. The data were produced by immunoSEQ multiplex PCR, yet TCRdb's version contains in-frame clones alone and is incomplete. The sample has about 70,000 clones, around nine tenths seen once. The sequencing here drew on CD4+ or CD8+ T cells sorted from blood, taken in a trial of the OX40 agonist ivuxolimab. All receptors come from an adult with an advanced solid tumor such as melanoma, head and neck, liver or kidney cancer.

The chain recombines TRBV19 with TRBJ2-2; D remains unclear. The V end was cut by 5 bases, the J end by 4 bases, with 17 bases between. Germline CDR1 and CDR2: LNHDA and SQIVND (reference sequence). CDR3 length: 16 residues. In DNA form, the CDR3 reads TGTGCCAGTAGTTTGACTGGGTCTCCGGGCACCGGGGAGCTGTTTTTT. Translation: CASSLTGSPGTGELFF.

This clone was found once. The chain carries TRBV29-1 and TRBJ1-1; 7 nucleotides agree with TRBD1. The germline gives CDR1 SQVTM, CDR2 ANQGSEA. There are 15 residues in the CDR3. V lost 4 bases, J lost 0 bases, and 8 bases stayed unmatched. CDR3 protein: CSVANPGTVNTEAFF. As DNA, the CDR3 is TGCAGCGTTGCCAATCCCGGGACAGTGAACACTGAAGCTTTCTTT.

The V and J genes are TRBV5-6 and TRBJ1-2; 11 bases map to TRBD1. Germline CDR1 reads SGHDT; CDR2 reads YYEEEE. This CDR3 has 15 amino acids. The J segment lost 4 bases and the V segment lost 2 bases, leaving 4 bases of the junction unmatched. The CDR3 coding sequence is TGTGCCAGCAGCTTCCCGGGACAGGGGGTCTATGGCTACACCTTC. It yields the protein CASSFPGQGVYGYTF.

The gene calls are TRBV6-5 and TRBJ2-7, with D perhaps TRBD1 or TRBD2 (5 bases each). The CDR3 totals 13 residues. Per the germline V gene, CDR1 is MNHEY and CDR2 is SVGAGI. With 2 bases removed from V and 6 bases from J, the gap between germline ends came to 11 bases. The CDR3 region is CASSYGGIGEQYF. In DNA, the CDR3 is TGTGCCAGCAGTTACGGGGGAATCGGCGAGCAGTACTTC.

This clone was detected only once. This chain joins TRBV27 and TRBJ1-1; D remains unclear. CDR1 and CDR2 from the germline V gene are MNHEY and SMNVEV (reference sequence). Trimming pared 3 bases from V and 4 bases from J, leaving 9 bases between. There are 13 residues in the CDR3. As DNA, the CDR3 is TGTGCCAGCAGTTTGTGGGCCCGCACTGAAGCTTTCTTT. It yields the protein CASSLWARTEAFF.

This rearrangement joins TRBV2 to TRBJ2-7; 10 nucleotides line up with TRBD2. With V trimmed by 7 bases and J by 3 bases, 3 bases remained unmatched. CDR1 and CDR2 (germline): SNHLY, FYNNEI. The CDR3 consists of 13 residues. This CDR3 is CASKPSGGYEQYF. For the CDR3, the DNA is TGTGCCAGCAAACCTAGCGGGGGCTACGAGCAGTACTTC.

V gene TRBV5-6 combines with J gene TRBJ2-7, with D possibly matching TRBD2 (6 bases). With 1 base removed from V and 2 bases from J, the gap between germline ends came to 10 bases. Per germline, CDR1 SGHDT and CDR2 YYEEEE. The CDR3 has 14 residues. CDR3 sequence reads: CASSLLRGTYEQYF. The CDR3 region has the DNA TGTGCCAGCAGCTTGCTGCGGGGAACCTACGAGCAGTACTTC.

This clone was counted once. The rearrangement joins TRBV28 to TRBJ2-5; possible D gene TRBD2, 5 bases. V lost 2 bases and J lost 11, with 9 bases in between. The CDR3 totals 11 residues. Germline V gene data show CDR1 as MDHEN and CDR2 as SYDVKM. The CDR3 nucleotides are TGTGCCAGCAGTTTAAGGTGGGAGCAGTACTTC. Amino acid sequence: CASSLRWEQYF.

This rearrangement joins TRBV2 to TRBJ2-7; no reliable D call. Germline assignment: CDR1 SNHLY and CDR2 FYNNEI. V dropped 1 base and J dropped 3 bases, with 4 bases sitting between them. This CDR3 comprises 12 residues. The CDR3 is CASSEDNYEQYF. In nucleotides, the CDR3 is TGTGCCAGCAGTGAAGACAACTACGAGCAGTACTTC. The full variable domain, completed using reference TRBV2 and TRBJ2-7, is EPEVTQTPSHQVTQMGQEVILRCVPISNHLYFYWYRQILGQKVEFLVSFYNNEISEKSEIFDDQFSVERPDGSNFTLKIRSTKLEDSAMYFCASSEDNYEQYFGPGTRLTVT.

The gene calls are TRBV7-6 and TRBJ2-2, with 7 bases aligning to TRBD1. Unmatched junction bases numbered 7, after V lost 4 bases and J lost 2 bases. The CDR3 extends over 16 amino acids. Germline V gene lookup returns CDR1 SGHVS and CDR2 FNYEAQ. The CDR3 loop reads CASSSQGSLNTGELFF. In DNA, the CDR3 is TGTGCCAGCAGCTCACAGGGGTCCCTTAACACCGGGGAGCTGTTTTTT.

The V call is TRBV5-8, the J call TRBJ2-5; TRBD1 matches 12 bases. Germline CDR1 is SGHTS and CDR2 is YDEGEE. CDR3 size: 16 residues. J gave up 5 bases and V 4 bases, and 9 bases lay outside the gene matches. CDR3 residues: CASSTHRDRGLETQYF. CDR3 in DNA: TGTGCCAGCAGCACTCACCGGGACAGGGGGCTTGAGACCCAGTACTTC.

The rearrangement uses TRBV13 and TRBJ2-3, with D perhaps TRBD1 (5 bases). V lost 5 bases and J lost 1, with 10 bases in between. This CDR3 has 14 amino acids. Germline CDR1 reads PRHDT; CDR2 reads FYEKMQ (reference sequence). DNA for the CDR3: TGTGCCAGCAGCGCCGGACACCGCACAGATACGCAGTATTTT. Its translation: CASSAGHRTDTQYF.

V usage is TRBV29-1 and J usage is TRBJ2-1, with 10 nucleotides matching TRBD1. Germline V gene lookup returns CDR1 SQVTM and CDR2 ANQGSEA. With V trimmed by 6 bases and J by 6 bases, 2 bases remained unmatched. This CDR3 is 12 amino acids long. The CDR3 sequence: CSVGDRGNEQFF. The CDR3 coding sequence is TGCAGCGTCGGGGACAGGGGCAATGAGCAGTTCTTC.

About this clone itself: Different DNA sequences within this sample yield the same CDR3. The CDR3 DNA sequence: TGTGCCAGCAGTTTAGGTCAGAACTATGGCTACACCTTC. Protein product: CASSLGQNYGYTF. V is TRBV28 and J is TRBJ1-2; D is ambiguous. In germline, CDR1 is MDHEN, CDR2 SYDVKM. Between the trimmed V and J ends, which lost 2 bases and 2 bases, there was a span of 6 bases. The CDR3 is 13 residues long.

This clone was detected only once. The V gene is TRBV7-9, the J gene TRBJ1-2; TRBD1 agrees at 8 bases. V shed 1 base and J 4 bases; nucleotides not matched to a gene: 8. Germline-derived CDR1 and CDR2 are SEHNR and FQNEAQ (reference sequence). This CDR3 has 16 residues. The CDR3 loop reads CASSLGGQGEGYGYTF. Here the CDR3 DNA reads TGTGCCAGCAGCTTAGGCGGACAGGGAGAGGGCTATGGCTACACCTTC.

The V call is TRBV27, the J call TRBJ2-1, with 8 bases fitting TRBD1. Germline trimming cut 3 bases from V and 0 bases from J; bases unmatched to any gene: 7. Germline CDR1 MNHEY, CDR2 SMNVEV (reference sequence). CDR3 length equals 17 residues. The CDR3 protein is CASSFPGGLSSYNEQFF. The CDR3 nucleotides are TGTGCCAGCAGTTTTCCAGGGGGCCTGAGCTCCTACAATGAGCAGTTCTTC.

This clone was recorded once. This chain links TRBV10-3 with TRBJ1-1; TRBD1 matches at 8 bases. Looked up from germline, CDR1 is ENHRY and CDR2 is SYGVKD. The CDR3 sequence is 15 residues long. The junction had 12 bases not matched to a gene; V was cut back by 10 bases and J by 2 bases. CDR3 sequence (DNA): TGTGCCACCGAGAGTGGGACAGGTCCTAACACTGAAGCTTTCTTT. This codes for CATESGTGPNTEAFF.

The V call is TRBV6-6, the J call TRBJ2-2; the D is unclear. Germline V gives CDR1 MNHNY, CDR2 SVGAGI (reference sequence). The CDR3 totals 12 residues. V was clipped by 3 bases and J by 6 bases, with 5 bases between them. DNA for the CDR3: TGTGCCAGCAGTTATGTCGCCGGGGAGCTGTTTTTT. Protein sequence: CASSYVAGELFF.